The 17 T cell receptor beta chains below come from one sample, sequenced in a study of Graves' ophthalmopathy and Graves' hyperthyroidism. The authors amplified TCR beta CDR3 regions, and they did so from RNA transcripts for repertoire sequencing. First-round RT-PCR relied on HTBI primers, and a second-round multiplex PCR came next. In TCRdb, the multiplex PCR reads were re-called with MiXCR into one record per CDR3 protein. The data contain over a million distinct CDR3 sequences, about 36% of them seen just once; the ten biggest clones take up 11%. The specimen was peripheral blood or thyroid tissue (not recorded which). These TCRs come from an adult man with Graves' hyperthyroidism.

The rearrangement uses TRBV7-2 and TRBJ1-1; no clear D. This CDR3 is 16 amino acids long. Trimming left V 3 bases short and J 1 base short, with 15 bases between. Germline V gene data show CDR1 as SGHTA and CDR2 as FQGNSA. In DNA form, the CDR3 reads TGTGCCAGCAGCTTCATGAGCTCGGGGAGGAACACTGAAGCTTTCTTT. It is translated as CASSFMSSGRNTEAFF.

This rearrangement joins TRBV4-3 to TRBJ2-7, with a weak D call TRBD2 (6 bases). From germline, CDR1 is LGHNA and CDR2 YSLEER. Deletions cut 3 bases from V and 5 bases from J, with 17 bases between. This CDR3 is 15 amino acids long. Here the CDR3 DNA reads TGCGCCAGCAGCCAGCGCCTACGGGGGAACCACGAGCAGTACTTC. It encodes CASSQRLRGNHEQYF.

This clonotype was seen at least ten times. The V call is TRBV10-2, the J call TRBJ2-6; 10 bases agree with TRBD1. The CDR3 has 20 amino acids. Losses at the gene ends were 3 bases for V and 0 bases for J; bases not matched to a gene: 11. Germline assignment: CDR1 WSHSY and CDR2 SAAADI. In nucleotides, the CDR3 is TGCGCCAGCAGTGACTCCTTGGGGGACAGGGGTCACTCTGGGGCCAACGTCCTGACTTTC. Protein sequence: CASSDSLGDRGHSGANVLTF.

This clonotype was seen at least ten times. The chain carries TRBV7-2 and TRBJ2-7; the D gene is possibly TRBD2 (5 bases). The germline CDR1 and CDR2 sequences are SGHTA and FQGNSA. V was trimmed by 5 bases and J by 6 bases, leaving 14 bases between them. This CDR3 contains 13 residues. CDR3 coding DNA: TGTGCCAGCAGCCCTGGACTCTTATTCGAGCAGTACTTC. It specifies CASSPGLLFEQYF.

This clonotype was counted ten times or more. This chain joins TRBV7-2 and TRBJ1-6; D perhaps matches TRBD1 (5 bases). V was trimmed by 5 bases and J by 15 bases, leaving 14 bases between them. The CDR3 consists of 12 residues. Per the germline V gene, CDR1 is SGHTA and CDR2 is FQGNSA. Written as DNA, the CDR3 is TGTGCCAGCAGCGAGACAGACTTCCTCCTCCACTTT. Translation: CASSETDFLLHF.

As to this clonotype: A much larger clone lies one base from this, so it may be a read error. The chain joins TRBV2 to TRBJ2-7; D uncertain. The V gene's germline CDR1 is SNHLY and CDR2 FYNNEI. Trimming pared 8 bases from V and 5 bases from J, leaving 13 bases between. This CDR3 comprises 12 residues. The chain's CDR3 is CASGTDGDEQYF. The CDR3 DNA reads as TGTGCCAGCGGAACAGATGGAGACGAGCAGTACTTC.

Notes on this clonotype: An end of the junction does not agree with germline; a read error may underlie this. In nucleotides, the CDR3 is TGCGCCAGCAGCCAAGACTACCGGGACAGGAACACTGAAGCTTTCTTT. Amino acids: CASSQDYRDRNTEAFF. This chain joins TRBV5-5 and TRBJ1-1; 7 positions match TRBD1. This CDR3 has 16 amino acids. The V gene's germline CDR1 is SGHKS and CDR2 YYEKEE (reference sequence).

This clonotype was seen many times. The V and J genes are TRBV7-9 and TRBJ2-2; D possibly corresponds to TRBD1 (6 bases). CDR3 size: 16 residues. CDR1 and CDR2 from the germline V gene are SEHNR and FQNEAQ (reference sequence). Trimming removed 7 bases from V and 1 base from J, with 16 bases in between. The CDR3 protein is CASTELGARNTGELFF. As DNA, the CDR3 is TGTGCCAGCACCGAATTGGGGGCCAGGAACACCGGGGAGCTGTTTTTT.

This rearrangement joins TRBV28 to TRBJ2-7, with TRBD1 matching 7 bases. This CDR3 has 14 amino acids. Per the germline V gene, CDR1 is MDHEN and CDR2 is SYDVKM. Trimming removed 7 bases from V and 4 bases from J; junction bases left unmatched: 10. The CDR3, as DNA: TGTGCCAGCACCCCTCCGGGGACAGTTTACGAGCAGTACTTC. It codes for CASTPPGTVYEQYF.

The J gene is TRBJ1-2, the V gene TRBV20-1, with 7 positions matching TRBD1. This CDR3 has 14 amino acids. The junction had 5 bases not matched to a gene; V was cut back by 2 bases and J by 2 bases. In germline, CDR1 is DFQATT, CDR2 SNEGSKA (reference sequence). The CDR3 is CSARRTGQNYGYTF. In DNA, the CDR3 is TGCAGTGCTAGAAGGACAGGTCAAAACTATGGCTACACCTTC.

This chain joins TRBV10-3 and TRBJ2-7; D not certain. The CDR3 is 11 amino acids. CDR1 and CDR2 (germline): ENHRY, SYGVKD. Trimming stripped 10 bases from V and 5 bases from J, with 12 bases between. The DNA of the CDR3 is TGTGCCACCTCGTCGCGCCACGAGCAGTACTTC. As protein: CATSSRHEQYF.

Ten or more counts support this clonotype. The rearrangement links TRBV20-1 to TRBJ2-5, with 7 nucleotides matching TRBD1. This CDR3 has 14 residues. V dropped 2 bases and J dropped 4; count of bases not matched to a gene: 7. CDR1 is DFQATT, CDR2 SNEGSKA, per germline (reference sequence). CDR3 nucleotides: TGCAGTGCTAGAAGACAGGGATACTTAGAGACCCAGTACTTC. Residues: CSARRQGYLETQYF.

The sample holds a few counts of this clonotype. This chain uses TRBV2 with TRBJ2-7; D may be TRBD2 (6 bases). This CDR3 is 13 amino acids long. Between the trimmed V and J ends, which lost 6 bases and 6 bases, there was a span of 15 bases. Per the germline V gene, CDR1 is SNHLY and CDR2 is FYNNEI. The CDR3 coding sequence is TGTGCCAGCAGCCCCTATCAGGGAGGCGAGCAGTACTTC. Its protein is CASSPYQGGEQYF.

The chain employs TRBV15 and TRBJ2-7, with a possible D match to TRBD1 (5 bases). Germline-derived CDR1 and CDR2 are LNHNV and YYDKDF (reference sequence). V dropped 5 bases and J dropped 2 bases, with 13 bases sitting between them. The CDR3 is 14 amino acids. CDR3 nucleotides: TGTGCCACCAGCTTGGCTCCAGGGACCTACGAGCAGTACTTC. It yields the protein CATSLAPGTYEQYF.

This clonotype appeared a single time. In DNA form, the CDR3 reads TGTGCCAGCACCCCGAGGGAGGAAGCTTTCTTT. Protein product: CASTPREEAFF. The V call is TRBV2, the J call TRBJ1-1; D gene ambiguous. The V end was cut by 7 bases, the J end by 8 bases, with 11 bases between. The germline CDR1 and CDR2 sequences are SNHLY and FYNNEI. The CDR3 has 11 amino acids.

This clonotype was seen many times. The chain is built from TRBV5-6 and TRBJ2-7; D is possibly TRBD2 (7 bases). From germline, CDR1 is SGHDT and CDR2 YYEEEE. There are 15 residues in the CDR3. The V gene lost 2 bases and the J gene lost 2 bases, with 14 bases spanning the gap. CDR3 amino acids: CASSFGGGGPYEQYF. The DNA of the CDR3 is TGTGCCAGCAGCTTCGGTGGCGGGGGCCCCTACGAGCAGTACTTC.

About this clonotype itself: This may be a read error, as it is one base from a much larger clone. The rearrangement joins TRBV7-9 to TRBJ2-7; TRBD2 is a possible D gene (5 bases). V shed 5 bases and J shed 3 bases, with 11 bases lying between them. Germline CDR1 is SEHNR and CDR2 is FQNEAQ (reference sequence). The CDR3 is 13 amino acids. CDR3 sequence reads: CASSHGVRYEQYF. DNA of the CDR3: TGTGCCAGCAGCCACGGGGTCCGCTACGAGCAGTACTTC.